This T cell receptor beta chain emerged from a study of blood T cell repertoires in COVID-19. Background on the study: Whether acute or convalescent, the COVID-19 samples came from the United States, Italy and Spain. The cDNA or gDNA used as material had been derived from T cells, B-cell-depleted T cells, or PBMCs.

The CDR3 totals 13 residues. Trimming at V came to 4 bases and at J to 3 bases, leaving 4 bases not matched to a gene. Germline lookup yields CDR1 SQVTM and CDR2 ANQGSEA. Libraries were prepared by immunoSEQ multiplex PCR; TCRdb keeps only in-frame clonotypes and omits some of them. The table has about 42,000 clones, around four fifths seen once. This rearrangement joins TRBV29-1 to TRBJ2-7, with TRBD1 matching over 9 bases. Sequenced input: peripheral blood. This TCR derives from a man aged 50 to 59 with active COVID-19. In nucleotides, the CDR3 is TGCAGCGTTGTATCGGGACAGGGCTACGAGCAGTACTTC. It is translated as CSVVSGQGYEQYF.